The subject of this entry is one TCR beta chain. As yet, its antigen is unknown. The data originate from a study of shared clonotypes between healthy human individuals. Overall study results and limits: Researchers sampled only blood; tissue repertoires likely differ.

Naive CD8 cells lacked CD45RO, underwent positive selection for CCR7 and left out terminally differentiated effector memory CD45RA+ cells. Each of the donors was a healthy adult who was HIV-negative and had not had a recent acute infection or vaccination. The CDR3 extends over 15 amino acids. The germline gives CDR1 SGHVS, CDR2 FQNEAQ. V was pared by 1 base and J by 3 bases, with 4 bases of the junction left unmatched. Replicate PCRs from sorted subsets contained approximately 200 ng DNA, which is some 29,000 T cell genomes. The data were produced by immunoSEQ multiplex PCR, yet TCRdb's version contains in-frame clones alone and is incomplete. This table holds some 2,100,000 clones, approximately 94% found once.

This receptor was obtained from a man aged 18 to 35 in good health. Some clones in this sample may be carry-over from other donors' samples. The V gene is TRBV7-8, the J gene TRBJ2-3, with 7 bases identical to TRBD1. Material for sequencing was naive CD8+ T cells from PBMCs. CDR3 sequence: CASSLVGRGTDTQYF. The CDR3 DNA sequence: TGTGCCAGCAGCTTAGTGGGCAGGGGGACAGATACGCAGTATTTT.